Below, 15 T cell receptor beta chains from the same sample are listed, as sequenced in a study of shared clonotypes between healthy human individuals. The data were produced by immunoSEQ multiplex PCR, yet TCRdb's version contains in-frame clones alone and is incomplete. The sample carries roughly 500,000 clones, roughly 95% recorded once. The sequencing input was naive CD4+ T cells sorted from blood. The subset was: CD45RA+ positively selected. These receptors all come from a woman aged 30 to 39 in good health.

This sequence joins TRBV4-1 and TRBJ2-2, with 11 bases that match TRBD2. Germline trimming cut 5 bases from V and 1 base from J; bases unmatched to any gene: 9. The CDR3 totals 18 residues. CDR1 and CDR2 (germline): MGHRA, YSYEKL. The CDR3 DNA reads as TGCGCCAGCAGCTCACGGCTTACTAGCGGGGGGAACACCGGGGAGCTGTTTTTT. This sequence encodes CASSSRLTSGGNTGELFF.

The chain has TRBV5-4 and TRBJ2-3; a weak D match, TRBD2 (5 bases). V was shortened by 4 bases and J by 5 bases, with 14 bases between the two germline ends. The CDR3 has 14 amino acids. Germline V gene sequence: CDR1 SGHNT, CDR2 YYREEE (reference sequence). The CDR3 DNA sequence: TGTGCCAGCAGCGGCGGCCCGAGGGAAGATACGCAGTATTTT. Its protein is CASSGGPREDTQYF.

In DNA, the CDR3 is TGTGCCAGCAGCTTGTCGGGAGTGGAAGATACGCAGTATTTT. Its protein is CASSLSGVEDTQYF. The chain carries TRBV5-6 and TRBJ2-3, with TRBD2 as a possible D gene (6 bases). CDR3 size: 14 residues. In germline, CDR1 is SGHDT, CDR2 YYEEEE. The V end lost 1 base, the J end lost 5 bases, and 11 bases lay between the germline ends.

The CDR3 sequence: CASSGGTIVGETQYF. CDR3 DNA sequence: TGTGCCAGCAGCGGAGGGACTATCGTAGGAGAGACCCAGTACTTC. V and J are TRBV9 and TRBJ2-5; 7 bases agree with TRBD2. V was pared by 3 bases and J by 4 bases, with 9 bases of the junction left unmatched. The CDR3 covers 15 residues. CDR1 is SGDLS, CDR2 YYNGEE, per germline. Complete variable domain (other parts from reference TRBV9 and TRBJ2-5): DSGVTQTPKHLITATGQRVTLRCSPRSGDLSVYWYQQSLDQGLQFLIQYYNGEERAKGNILERFSAQQFPDLHSELNLSSLELGDSALYFCASSGGTIVGETQYFGPGTRLLVL.

This chain connects TRBV10-2 to TRBJ2-2; unclear D gene. This CDR3 region has 13 residues. The V end was cut by 4 bases, the J end by 13 bases, with 16 bases between. Germline V gene data show CDR1 as WSHSY and CDR2 as SAAADI. CDR3 nucleotide sequence: TGCGCCAGCAGTGTACCCGACAATATGGGGCTGTTTTTT. Translation gives CASSVPDNMGLFF.

The gene calls are TRBV2 and TRBJ1-2; D is undetermined. Looked up from germline, CDR1 is SNHLY and CDR2 is FYNNEI. The CDR3 is 11 amino acids. V shed 7 bases and J shed 3 bases, with 6 bases lying between them. CDR3 coding DNA: TGTGCCAGCAAACAGCACTATGGCTACACCTTC. Its translation: CASKQHYGYTF. Together with reference TRBV2 and TRBJ1-2, the CDR3 gives the full variable domain: EPEVTQTPSHQVTQMGQEVILRCVPISNHLYFYWYRQILGQKVEFLVSFYNNEISEKSEIFDDQFSVERPDGSNFTLKIRSTKLEDSAMYFCASKQHYGYTFGSGTRLTVV.

V usage is TRBV15 and J usage is TRBJ2-1; D perhaps matches TRBD2 (6 bases). With 0 bases removed from V and 1 base from J, the gap between germline ends came to 10 bases. The V gene's germline CDR1 is LNHNV and CDR2 YYDKDF (reference sequence). The CDR3 extends over 16 amino acids. CDR3 in DNA: TGTGCCACCAGCAGAGATCGTCGGGGGTCCTACAATGAGCAGTTCTTC. Encoded protein: CATSRDRRGSYNEQFF.

This clone has just a few counts. The chain couples TRBV10-1 to TRBJ2-7; D is undetermined. CDR1 and CDR2 from the germline V gene are WNHNN and SYGVQD (reference sequence). With 3 bases removed from V and 3 bases from J, the gap between germline ends came to 12 bases. The CDR3 runs to 14 residues. The CDR3 DNA follows: TGCGCCAGCAGTGATCTGGGGATTGGCTACGAGCAGTACTTC. It encodes CASSDLGIGYEQYF.

V gene TRBV27 combines with J gene TRBJ2-5; D not resolved. The V gene's germline CDR1 is MNHEY and CDR2 SMNVEV (reference sequence). CDR3 length equals 14 residues. The V end lost 4 bases, the J end lost 5 bases, and 14 bases lay between the germline ends. CDR3 sequence: CASSSAAFEETQYF. The CDR3 nucleotides are TGTGCCAGCAGTTCAGCAGCCTTCGAGGAGACCCAGTACTTC.

The chain couples TRBV5-8 to TRBJ2-7; D is undetermined. The CDR3 extends over 13 amino acids. Germline V CDR1 and CDR2: SGHTS, YDEGEE. V dropped 6 bases and J dropped 4 bases, with 14 bases sitting between them. This CDR3 is CASNSKLRYEQYF. The CDR3 coding sequence is TGTGCCAGCAATTCTAAGTTGCGTTACGAGCAGTACTTC.

V gene TRBV11-3 combines with J gene TRBJ2-1, with 11 bases identical to TRBD2. The trim removed 5 bases at V and 6 bases at J, leaving 9 bases unmatched. This CDR3 has 16 amino acids. Germline V lookup: CDR1 SGHNT, CDR2 YENEEA. This CDR3 reads CASSLTTSGAGNEQFF. The CDR3 DNA reads as TGTGCCAGCAGCCTAACGACTAGCGGGGCAGGCAATGAGCAGTTCTTC.

The chain recombines TRBV18 with TRBJ2-3; D remains ambiguous. The V and J ends lost 3 bases and 0 bases respectively, with 10 bases between them. Germline CDR1 reads KGHSH; CDR2 reads LQKENI. The CDR3 is made up of 15 amino acids. CDR3 residues: CASSPPRASTDTQYF. The CDR3 DNA follows: TGTGCCAGCTCACCCCCGCGTGCTAGCACAGATACGCAGTATTTT.

The chain joins TRBV18 to TRBJ1-1; 7 nucleotides line up with TRBD1. The CDR3 runs to 15 residues. The J segment lost 1 base and the V segment lost 1 base, leaving 3 bases of the junction unmatched. Per the germline V gene, CDR1 is KGHSH and CDR2 is LQKENI. Written as DNA, the CDR3 is TGTGCCAGCTCACCACGACAGGGACCGAACACTGAAGCTTTCTTT. Residues: CASSPRQGPNTEAFF.

Only one count was recorded for this clone. The chain joins TRBV5-5 to TRBJ2-7; D is uncertain. The CDR3 is made up of 14 amino acids. The germline V gene encodes CDR1 SGHKS and CDR2 YYEKEE (reference sequence). Trimming left V 1 base short and J 7 bases short, with 15 bases between. For the CDR3, the DNA is TGTGCCAGCAGCTTGTACCTCCTACCCCCGGAGCAGTACTTC. Translated: CASSLYLLPPEQYF.

The chain couples TRBV6-6 to TRBJ2-5; the match to TRBD1 covers 8 bases. The V gene end was trimmed by 6 bases and the J gene end by 11 bases; junction bases not matched to a gene: 14. The CDR3 has 14 residues. Germline CDR1 MNHNY, CDR2 SVGAGI (reference sequence). CDR3 in DNA: TGTGCCAGCAGCCCCCGGACAGGGAGAGGAGAGCAGTACTTC. Translating it yields CASSPRTGRGEQYF.